What follows are 14 T cell receptor beta chains derived from one specimen sequenced in a study of T cell changes during pregnancy in multiple sclerosis. Profiling relied on immunoSEQ multiplex PCR, and the TCRdb table lists in-frame clones only, not all of them. The data contain 40,000 to 45,000 clones, about 91% of them seen just once; the ten biggest clones take up around 0.5%. Sequencing used CD4+ T cells from peripheral blood mononuclear cells, obtained in the second trimester of pregnancy. The origin of the receptors is a female donor in good health, enrolled as a control in a pregnancy study.

V is TRBV6-5 and J is TRBJ2-7; maybe TRBD2 (6 bases). Trimming cost V 4 bases and J 4 bases, with 20 bases left between them. Germline V CDR1 and CDR2: MNHEY, SVGAGI. The CDR3 runs 16 residues. The CDR3 reads CASSWDRDLGPYEQYF. The DNA for the CDR3 is TGTGCCAGCAGTTGGGATAGGGACTTAGGCCCTTACGAGCAGTACTTC.

This chain connects TRBV7-2 to TRBJ2-7; 11 bases map to TRBD2. With V trimmed by 0 bases and J by 3 bases, 4 bases remained unmatched. This CDR3 has 16 residues. Germline-derived CDR1 and CDR2 are SGHTA and FQGNSA. Written as DNA, the CDR3 is TGTGCCAGCAGCTTAGCTGTCCTAGCGGGAGGCTACGAGCAGTACTTC. It specifies CASSLAVLAGGYEQYF.

The J gene is TRBJ1-1, the V gene TRBV30, with D possibly matching TRBD1 (6 bases). With 3 bases removed from V and 5 bases from J, the gap between germline ends came to 10 bases. The CDR3 loop spans 12 amino acids. The germline V gene encodes CDR1 GTSNPN and CDR2 SVGIG (reference sequence). Written as DNA, the CDR3 is TGTGCCTGGAGCACAGGGACAACTGAAGCTTTCTTT. It yields the protein CAWSTGTTEAFF.

This chain uses TRBV14 with TRBJ2-1; 10 bases align to TRBD2. Germline CDR1 and CDR2: SGHDN and FVKESK. There are 18 residues in the CDR3. The V gene end was trimmed by 0 bases and the J gene end by 0 bases; junction bases not matched to a gene: 5. CDR3 DNA sequence: TGTGCCAGCAGCCAAGATCCCAGCGGGAGGGTCTCCTACAATGAGCAGTTCTTC. It is translated as CASSQDPSGRVSYNEQFF.

The chain is built from TRBV27 and TRBJ1-5; no clear D gene. V was trimmed by 5 bases and J by 6 bases, leaving 23 bases between them. The CDR3 length is 17 residues. Germline loops: CDR1 MNHEY, CDR2 SMNVEV (reference sequence). The CDR3 here is CASSPGADPLRGQPQHF. The CDR3 bases are TGTGCCAGCAGTCCCGGAGCAGACCCTTTGCGGGGTCAGCCCCAGCATTTT.

This chain connects TRBV9 to TRBJ2-1; maybe TRBD2 (5 bases). Trimming stripped 0 bases from V and 1 base from J, with 11 bases between. This CDR3 spans 16 amino acids. The germline CDR1 and CDR2 sequences are SGDLS and YYNGEE. CDR3: CASSVDVRVSYNEQFF. The CDR3 DNA is TGTGCCAGCAGCGTAGATGTGCGGGTATCCTACAATGAGCAGTTCTTC. The whole variable domain, remainder taken from reference TRBV9 and TRBJ2-1, is DSGVTQTPKHLITATGQRVTLRCSPRSGDLSVYWYQQSLDQGLQFLIQYYNGEERAKGNILERFSAQQFPDLHSELNLSSLELGDSALYFCASSVDVRVSYNEQFFGPGTRLTVL.

V usage is TRBV7-2 and J usage is TRBJ2-7; weak D call: TRBD2 (6 bases). Germline V CDR1 and CDR2: SGHTA, FQGNSA. The V gene lost 5 bases and the J gene lost 5 bases, with 19 bases spanning the gap. The CDR3 length is 15 residues. The chain's CDR3 is CASSVRRGRAHEQYF. In nucleotides, the CDR3 is TGTGCCAGCAGCGTCAGGAGGGGCAGGGCACACGAGCAGTACTTC. The variable domain in full, completed from reference TRBV7-2 and TRBJ2-7, reads GAGVSQSPSNKVTEKGKDVELRCDPISGHTALYWYRQSLGQGLEFLIYFQGNSAPDKSGLPSDRFSAERTGGSVSTLTIQRTQQEDSAVYLCASSVRRGRAHEQYFGPGTRLTVT.

The rearrangement uses TRBV7-6 and TRBJ2-1; TRBD2 matches 10 bases. With V trimmed by 0 bases and J by 8 bases, 10 bases remained unmatched. The V gene's germline CDR1 is SGHVS and CDR2 FNYEAQ. CDR3 length: 17 residues. The CDR3 DNA follows: TGTGCCAGCAGCTTAGCGCAGAGGGCTAGCGGGAGCTATGAGCAGTTCTTC. Its protein product is CASSLAQRASGSYEQFF.

DNA for the CDR3: TGTGCCAGCAGTTTATCGGAGGGTAGTAGGGTGTTCTTC. It is translated as CASSLSEGSRVFF. The V gene is TRBV27, the J gene TRBJ2-1; TRBD2 is a possible D gene (6 bases). Germline V gene lookup returns CDR1 MNHEY and CDR2 SMNVEV (reference sequence). Trimming shortened V by 0 bases and J by 15 bases, and 15 bases separated the two germline ends. This CDR3 comprises 13 residues.

This clone came up once. The chain carries TRBV7-8 and TRBJ2-3; 8 bases match TRBD2. V lost 4 bases, J lost 6 bases, and 6 bases stayed unmatched. Germline loops: CDR1 SGHVS, CDR2 FQNEAQ. The CDR3 is 14 residues long. The CDR3 DNA sequence: TGTGCCAGCAGCTCACGGGGGGGCGGGGATACGCAGTATTTT. Its translation: CASSSRGGGDTQYF. Full variable domain (missing parts from reference TRBV7-8 and TRBJ2-3): GAGVSQSPRYKVAKRGQDVALRCDPISGHVSLFWYQQALGQGPEFLTYFQNEAQLDKSGLPSDRFFAERPEGSVSTLKIQRTQQEDSAVYLCASSSRGGGDTQYFGPGTRLTVL.

V is TRBV5-1 and J is TRBJ2-2, with D maybe TRBD1 (5 bases). The CDR3 runs 15 residues. The germline gives CDR1 SGHRS, CDR2 YFSETQ. The V gene lost 0 bases and the J gene lost 2 bases, with 8 bases spanning the gap. The CDR3 region is CASSLGRANTGELFF. The CDR3 region has the DNA TGCGCCAGCAGCTTGGGCAGGGCTAACACCGGGGAGCTGTTTTTT.

This clone was observed a single time. The gene calls are TRBV5-5 and TRBJ1-4; 9 nucleotides align to TRBD1. The CDR3 is 15 amino acids. Unmatched junction bases numbered 6, after V lost 2 bases and J lost 7 bases. The V gene's germline CDR1 is SGHKS and CDR2 YYEKEE (reference sequence). CDR3 residues: CASSLQGARVEKLFF. The CDR3 coding sequence is TGTGCCAGCAGCTTACAGGGGGCGCGAGTTGAAAAACTGTTTTTT.

This chain links TRBV6-5 with TRBJ1-2; 7 nucleotides agree with TRBD1. Trimming at V came to 5 bases and at J to 7 bases, leaving 7 bases not matched to a gene. The CDR3 is made up of 13 amino acids. Germline CDR1 MNHEY, CDR2 SVGAGI. CDR3 region: CASSADRVRGYTF. CDR3 nucleotides: TGTGCCAGCAGTGCAGACAGGGTACGTGGCTACACCTTC.

The J gene is TRBJ2-3, the V gene TRBV7-9, with TRBD1 matching 10 bases. Trimming at V came to 5 bases and at J to 0 bases, leaving 8 bases not matched to a gene. This CDR3 has 17 amino acids. Per the germline V gene, CDR1 is SEHNR and CDR2 is FQNEAQ (reference sequence). This CDR3 is CASSRALGQGSTDTQYF. The CDR3 region has the DNA TGTGCCAGCAGCCGAGCCCTGGGACAGGGGAGCACAGATACGCAGTATTTT. Combining the CDR3 with reference TRBV7-9 and TRBJ2-3 gives the whole variable domain DTGVSQNPRHKITKRGQNVTFRCDPISEHNRLYWYRQTLGQGPEFLTYFQNEAQLEKSRLLSDRFSAERPKGSFSTLEIQRTEQGDSAMYLCASSRALGQGSTDTQYFGPGTRLTVL.